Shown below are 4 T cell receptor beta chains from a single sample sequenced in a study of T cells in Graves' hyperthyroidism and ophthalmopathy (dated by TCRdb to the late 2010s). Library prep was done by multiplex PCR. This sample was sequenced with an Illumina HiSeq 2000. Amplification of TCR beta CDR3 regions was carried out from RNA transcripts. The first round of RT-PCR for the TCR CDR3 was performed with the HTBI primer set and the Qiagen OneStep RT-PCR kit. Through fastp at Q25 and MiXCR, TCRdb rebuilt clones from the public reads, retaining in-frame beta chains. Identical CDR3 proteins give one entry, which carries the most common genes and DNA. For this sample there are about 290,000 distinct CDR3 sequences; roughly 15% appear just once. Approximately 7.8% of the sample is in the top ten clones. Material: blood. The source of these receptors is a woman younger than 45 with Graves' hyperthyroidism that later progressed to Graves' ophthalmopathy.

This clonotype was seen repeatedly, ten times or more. This chain's CDR3 is CASSPGDRGTEAFF. The CDR3 DNA is TGTGCCAGCAGTCCTGGGGATCGGGGCACTGAAGCTTTCTTT. V and J are TRBV12-3 or TRBV12-4 and TRBJ1-1; no clear D gene. The V and J ends lost 5 bases and 4 bases respectively, with 14 bases between them. This CDR3 is built from 14 residues.

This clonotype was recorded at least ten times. Written as DNA, the CDR3 is TGTGCCAGCTCGCGAGCACTAATAAACAATGAGCAGTTCTTC. Protein sequence: CASSRALINNEQFF. The rearrangement joins TRBV6-1 to TRBJ2-1; D is unresolved. CDR1 and CDR2 (germline): MNHNS, SASEGT. The V end lost 8 bases, the J end lost 5 bases, and 16 bases lay between the germline ends. CDR3 length: 14 residues.

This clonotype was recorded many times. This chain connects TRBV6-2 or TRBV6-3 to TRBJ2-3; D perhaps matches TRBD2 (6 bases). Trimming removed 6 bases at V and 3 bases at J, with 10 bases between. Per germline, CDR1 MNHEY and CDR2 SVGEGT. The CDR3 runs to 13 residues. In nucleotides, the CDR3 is TGTGCCAGCAGATTAGCGGTTACAGATACGCAGTATTTT. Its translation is CASRLAVTDTQYF.

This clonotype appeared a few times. CDR3 nucleotides: TGTGCCAGCAGTGAAGTTGTAGGAATGAACACTGAAGCTTTCTTT. Its protein product is CASSEVVGMNTEAFF. The gene calls are TRBV6-1 and TRBJ1-1; D unresolved. Trimming left V 1 base short and J 0 bases short, with 9 bases between. This CDR3 is built from 15 residues. Germline V CDR1 and CDR2: MNHNS, SASEGT.